A single TCR beta chain is shown here with its context. With 1 base clipped from V and 1 base from J, the junction kept 4 bases outside the gene matches. Germline values: CDR1 LNHDA, CDR2 SQIVND (reference sequence). The CDR3 contains 16 residues. This sample is part of a study of beta chain features in type 1 diabetes. Study context: The study found patients and healthy donors alike in age, gender and cell yields.

All of the isolated RNA was reverse transcribed, so expressed TCRB transcripts were sequenced. Sequencing was performed with immunoSEQ multiplex PCR; in TCRdb, only in-frame clones are kept and a portion is missing. Of approximately 37,000 clones detected, almost 65% appear once; the ten largest clones hold around 2%. This TCR came from a woman aged 25 to 39 in good health. The V gene is TRBV19, the J gene TRBJ2-1; 7 bases line up with TRBD2. The specimen sequenced was Tregs from blood. In nucleotides, the CDR3 is TGTGCCAGTAGTATAGGGCTAGCGGAATCCTACAATGAGCAGTTCTTC. Translation: CASSIGLAESYNEQFF.